Below are 13 T cell receptor beta chains sequenced from a single sample in a study of technical replicates of blood from several donors. Profiled with immunoSEQ multiplex PCR; TCRdb holds only in-frame clones, not every one. The sample has tens of thousands of clones, more than 85% seen once. Sequencing was performed on PBMCs. All receptors derive from a human donor in good health. Some clones in this sample may be carry-over from other donors' samples.

This chain uses TRBV7-2 with TRBJ2-6; D not certain. Germline V gives CDR1 SGHTA, CDR2 FQGNSA. There are 14 residues in the CDR3. V lost 2 bases and J 7 bases, leaving 9 bases between the germline ends. CDR3 sequence: CASSLIAGANVLTF. CDR3 bases: TGTGCCAGCAGCTTAATCGCAGGAGCCAACGTCCTGACTTTC.

The V call is TRBV4-3, the J call TRBJ1-3; TRBD1 is a possible D gene (6 bases). The germline V gene encodes CDR1 LGHNA and CDR2 YSLEER. V gave up 4 bases and J gave up 0 bases, with 10 bases separating them. The CDR3 has 15 residues. The CDR3 coding sequence is TGCGCCAGCAGCCCCGGGACACTCTCTGGAAACACCATATATTTT. Translated, it gives CASSPGTLSGNTIYF.

This chain connects TRBV4-1 to TRBJ2-7; TRBD2 aligns across 7 bases. The CDR3 is 13 amino acids. The germline gives CDR1 MGHRA, CDR2 YSYEKL. With 10 bases clipped from V and 0 bases from J, the junction kept 6 bases outside the gene matches. In DNA form, the CDR3 reads TGCGCCACTTCGCCGGGGGGCTCCTACGAGCAGTACTTC. This sequence encodes CATSPGGSYEQYF.

Of note for this clone: A read error may account for a junction end that differs from germline. The chain carries TRBV6-1 and TRBJ1-6; no clear D. The CDR3 is made up of 12 amino acids. Germline V gives CDR1 MNHNS, CDR2 SASEGT. The CDR3 here is CASSEENSSLHF. In nucleotides, the CDR3 is TGTGCCAGCAGTGAAGAAAATTCATCCCTCCACTTT.

The chain joins TRBV30 to TRBJ1-4; D possibly corresponds to TRBD1 (5 bases). The CDR3 is 15 residues long. The germline CDR1 and CDR2 sequences are GTSNPN and SVGIG (reference sequence). V was trimmed by 0 bases and J by 4 bases, leaving 12 bases between them. CDR3 region: CAWSVSDSLNEKLFF. CDR3 nucleotides: TGTGCCTGGAGTGTAAGTGACAGCCTTAATGAAAAACTGTTTTTT.

V usage is TRBV11-3 and J usage is TRBJ1-1; D unresolved. V shed 2 bases and J shed 2 bases, with 6 bases lying between them. The CDR3 extends over 13 amino acids. The germline gives CDR1 SGHNT, CDR2 YENEEA. CDR3 protein: CASSLSTNTEAFF. CDR3 in DNA: TGTGCCAGCAGCTTATCTACCAACACTGAAGCTTTCTTT.

The chain links TRBV4-3 to TRBJ1-1; D is possibly TRBD1 (6 bases). The CDR3 is made up of 16 amino acids. Trimming removed 1 base at V and 0 bases at J, with 12 bases between. Per the germline V gene, CDR1 is LGHNA and CDR2 is YSLEER. The CDR3: CASSQGGGQLNTEAFF. In DNA form, the CDR3 reads TGCGCCAGCAGCCAAGGGGGGGGGCAGTTGAACACTGAAGCTTTCTTT.

The genes are TRBV6-6 and TRBJ1-2; 7 positions agree with TRBD1. V lost 7 bases to trimming and J lost 6 bases; unmatched junction nucleotides: 14. This CDR3 has 15 residues. The germline V gene has CDR1 MNHNY and CDR2 SVGAGI (reference sequence). CDR3 sequence reads: CASTPRTSQGNGYTF. As DNA, the CDR3 is TGTGCCAGCACTCCCCGTACCTCACAGGGGAATGGCTACACCTTC.

V gene TRBV19 combines with J gene TRBJ1-5; D gene unclear. CDR1 is LNHDA, CDR2 SQIVND, per germline (reference sequence). With 5 bases removed from V and 0 bases from J, the gap between germline ends came to 14 bases. The CDR3 spans 16 residues. CDR3 region: CASSGIGHNSNQPQHF. The CDR3 DNA sequence: TGTGCCAGTAGTGGTATTGGGCATAATAGCAATCAGCCCCAGCATTTT.

The rearrangement joins TRBV9 to TRBJ1-3; no firm D call. The CDR3 has 15 residues. The germline CDR1 and CDR2 sequences are SGDLS and YYNGEE. Trimming left V 7 bases short and J 2 bases short, with 16 bases between. The CDR3, as DNA: TGTGCCAGCGGCCCGGAGGCAGGAACTGGAAACACCATATATTTT. Translated, it gives CASGPEAGTGNTIYF.

V is TRBV19 and J is TRBJ2-7, with 7 bases identical to TRBD1. J gave up 6 bases and V 8 bases, and 10 bases lay outside the gene matches. The CDR3 is made up of 13 amino acids. The germline CDR1 and CDR2 sequences are LNHDA and SQIVND (reference sequence). The CDR3, as DNA: TGTGCCAGTTGTACTCGACAGGGCCGCGAGCAGTACTTC. Translated: CASCTRQGREQYF. The full variable domain, with the rest looked up from reference TRBV19 and TRBJ2-7, is DGGITQSPKYLFRKEGQNVTLSCEQNLNHDAMYWYRQDPGQGLRLIYYSQIVNDFQKGDIAEGYSVSREKKESFPLTVTSAQKNPTAFYLCASCTRQGREQYFGPGTRLTVT.

Written as DNA, the CDR3 is TGTGCCAGCAGCTTAGCGACAGAGGTTTCACCCCTCCACTTT. This encodes CASSLATEVSPLHF. This rearrangement joins TRBV11-2 to TRBJ1-6; D possibly corresponds to TRBD1 (5 bases). This CDR3 region has 14 residues. Germline V lookup: CDR1 SGHAT, CDR2 FQNNGV. V was pared by 1 base and J by 9 bases, with 10 bases between.

The rearrangement uses TRBV18 and TRBJ1-2; weak D call: TRBD1 (5 bases). The ends were cut back, 2 bases at V and 7 bases at J, with 14 bases in the middle. This CDR3 contains 14 residues. CDR1 KGHSH and CDR2 LQKENI come from the germline V gene. The CDR3 DNA follows: TGTGCCAGCTCACCAGACAGATGGCGGGGTGGCTACACCTTC. Its translation: CASSPDRWRGGYTF.